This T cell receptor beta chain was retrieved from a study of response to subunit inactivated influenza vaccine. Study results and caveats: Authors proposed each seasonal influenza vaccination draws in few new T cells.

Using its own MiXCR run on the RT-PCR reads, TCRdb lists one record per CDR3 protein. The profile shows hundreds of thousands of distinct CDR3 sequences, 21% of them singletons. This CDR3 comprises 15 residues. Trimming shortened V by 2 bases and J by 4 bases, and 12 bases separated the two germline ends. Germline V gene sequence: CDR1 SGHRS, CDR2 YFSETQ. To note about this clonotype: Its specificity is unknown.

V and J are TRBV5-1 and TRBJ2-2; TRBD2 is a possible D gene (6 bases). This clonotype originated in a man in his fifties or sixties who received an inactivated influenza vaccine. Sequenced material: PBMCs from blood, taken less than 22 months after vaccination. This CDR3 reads CASSFRVGSTGELFF. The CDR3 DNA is TGCGCCAGCAGCTTCAGAGTCGGGAGCACCGGGGAGCTGTTTTTT.